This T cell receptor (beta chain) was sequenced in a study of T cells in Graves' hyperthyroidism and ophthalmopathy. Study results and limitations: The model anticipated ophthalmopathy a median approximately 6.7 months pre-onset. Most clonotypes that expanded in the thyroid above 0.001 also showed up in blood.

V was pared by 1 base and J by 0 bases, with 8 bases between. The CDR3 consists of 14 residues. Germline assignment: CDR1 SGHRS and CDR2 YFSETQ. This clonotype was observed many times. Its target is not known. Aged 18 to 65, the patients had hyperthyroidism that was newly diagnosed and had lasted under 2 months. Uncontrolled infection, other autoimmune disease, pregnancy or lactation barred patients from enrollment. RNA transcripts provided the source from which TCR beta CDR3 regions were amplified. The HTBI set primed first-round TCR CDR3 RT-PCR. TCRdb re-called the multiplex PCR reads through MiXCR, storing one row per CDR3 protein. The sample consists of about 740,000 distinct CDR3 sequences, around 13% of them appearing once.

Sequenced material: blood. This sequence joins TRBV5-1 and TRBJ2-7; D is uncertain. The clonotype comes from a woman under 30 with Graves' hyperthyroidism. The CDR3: CASSLYPDSYEQYF. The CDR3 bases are TGCGCCAGCAGCTTGTATCCGGACTCCTACGAGCAGTACTTC. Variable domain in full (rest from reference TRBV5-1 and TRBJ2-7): KAGVTQTPRYLIKTRGQQVTLSCSPISGHRSVSWYQQTPGQGLQFLFEYFSETQRNKGNFPGRFSGRQFSNSRSEMNVSTLELGDSALYLCASSLYPDSYEQYFGPGTRLTVT.